This T cell receptor beta chain comes out of a study of radiotherapy plus CTLA-4 blockade in lung cancer. Study details: Disease control was achieved by roughly 32% of patients, and objective responses by over 15%.

Patients in the study, people with chemo-refractory metastatic non-small-cell lung cancer, received focal radiation plus ipilimumab CTLA-4 blockade. Study results and caveats: TCR clones originating in tumors grew in number in blood after radiotherapy plus ipilimumab. Early blood T cell clone dynamics, with interferon-beta, were reported to best predict response.

On this clone itself: Its matching antigen is unknown.

Clones were read by immunoSEQ multiplex PCR, and TCRdb kept only the in-frame ones, dropping some. Counted here are 40,000 or so clones, roughly 85% occurring once; the ten biggest clones make up 20% to 25%. CDR1 is MNHEY, CDR2 SVGAGI, per germline. The CDR3 runs to 16 residues. V gave up 0 bases and J gave up 0 bases, with 8 bases separating them. Sequencing used peripheral blood, obtained from a patient treated with radiotherapy plus ipilimumab. This receptor was taken from a human donor with non-small cell lung cancer whose response to radiotherapy plus ipilimumab could not be evaluated. The chain has TRBV6-5 and TRBJ1-4; D unresolved. CDR3 nucleotides: TGTGCCAGCAGTTACTCCCGGGTCGCAACTAATGAAAAACTGTTTTTT. Translating it yields CASSYSRVATNEKLFF.